A single sample is the source of the 2 T cell receptor beta chains below, sequenced in a study of T cells in Graves' hyperthyroidism and ophthalmopathy. Template material for amplifying TCR beta CDR3 regions consisted of RNA transcripts. An initial round of RT-PCR targeting the TCR CDR3 relied on the HTBI primer set. TCRdb called the multiplex PCR reads again in MiXCR, with one record for every CDR3 protein. Of 400,000 or so distinct CDR3 sequences detected, roughly 14% appear once; the ten largest clones hold around a fifth. The material sequenced was blood. The receptors were sampled from a woman aged 25 to 39 with Graves' ophthalmopathy.

In its sample, this clonotype was seen many times. CDR3 region: CASSLTSGGHEQYF. The CDR3, as DNA: TGTGCCAGCAGCTTGACTAGCGGAGGTCACGAGCAGTACTTC. The chain recombines TRBV11-3 with TRBJ2-7; TRBD2 agrees at 9 bases. Trimming took 3 bases from V and 5 from J; bases not matched to a gene: 5. The CDR3 spans 14 residues. CDR1 and CDR2 from the germline V gene are SGHNT and YENEEA.

J is TRBJ2-1 and V is TRBV2; TRBD2 aligns across 8 bases. The CDR3 length is 15 residues. Per the germline V gene, CDR1 is SNHLY and CDR2 is FYNNEI. The V gene end was trimmed by 1 base and the J gene end by 4 bases; junction bases not matched to a gene: 3. The CDR3 sequence: CASSEEQRGYNEQFF. Here the CDR3 DNA reads TGTGCCAGCAGTGAAGAGCAGCGGGGGTACAATGAGCAGTTCTTC.